The present entry profiles one TCR beta chain with its context. Its antigen is unidentified. The ends were cut back, 6 bases at V and 3 bases at J, with 9 bases in the middle. The CDR3 consists of 12 residues. TCRdb's table, derived via immunoSEQ multiplex PCR, lists solely in-frame clones and lacks some. The sample shows approximately 150,000 clones, roughly 90% of them seen only once. This entry is derived from a study of Ad26.COV2.S vaccination and SARS-CoV-2 variants. Study results and caveats: Individuals receiving vaccine had higher spike-specific TCR breadth than placebo recipients did. Non-spike TCR breadth showed similarity between vaccine and placebo recipients.

The sample was peripheral blood, taken after recovery from COVID-19. The receptor comes from a human donor who had recovered from COVID-19. V gene TRBV12-3 or TRBV12-4 combines with J gene TRBJ2-7; D unclear. The CDR3 nucleotides read TGTGCCAGCAGCCAGGACGGCTACGAGCAGTACTTC. As protein: CASSQDGYEQYF.